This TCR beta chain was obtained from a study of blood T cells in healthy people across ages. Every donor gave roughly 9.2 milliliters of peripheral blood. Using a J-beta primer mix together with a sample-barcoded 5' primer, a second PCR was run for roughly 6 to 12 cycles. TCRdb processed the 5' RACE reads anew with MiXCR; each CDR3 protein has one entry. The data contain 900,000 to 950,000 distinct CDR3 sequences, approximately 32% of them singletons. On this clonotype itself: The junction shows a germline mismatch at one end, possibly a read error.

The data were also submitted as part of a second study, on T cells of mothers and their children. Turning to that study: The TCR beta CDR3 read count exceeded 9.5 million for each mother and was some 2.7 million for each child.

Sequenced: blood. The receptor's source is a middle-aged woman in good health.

CDR3 sequence: CASSLIGADQETRYF. The CDR3, as DNA: TGTGCCAGCAGTTTAATAGGGGCCGACCAAGAGACCCGGTACTTC. This sequence joins TRBV12-3 or TRBV12-4 and TRBJ2-5; tentatively, D is TRBD1 (5 bases). The CDR3 extends over 15 amino acids.